Listed below are T cell receptor beta chains from one sample, sequenced in a study of regulatory T cells in long-lasting Graves disease. TCRdb reprocessed the multiplex PCR reads with MiXCR, giving one entry per CDR3 protein. Of about 470,000 distinct CDR3 sequences in the sample, 15% were seen once. The same data also went into a second study, on T cells in Graves' hyperthyroidism and ophthalmopathy.

The sample in question was peripheral blood mononuclear cells (PBMCs), obtained at new diagnosis, from a patient treated with antithyroid drugs. These TCRs come from a woman under 40 with Graves disease. The CDR3 runs from the conserved cysteine through the conserved F or W. Each record gives: J gene, clone size, V gene, D gene, CDR3 protein. D genes are given only for firm matches. Expanded clones are given a class, and other clones once, few, many or no size at all.

TRBJ1-1 | many | TRBV30 | NA | CAWSGGRTGTEAFF
TRBJ1-1 | NA | TRBV5-4 | NA | CASSFDSTNTEAFF
TRBJ2-5 | many | TRBV7-8 | NA | CASSLGRRVQETQYF
TRBJ2-3 | few | TRBV29-1 | TRBD2 | CSAGPWTSGNTDTQYF
TRBJ1-6 | few | TRBV12-3/TRBV12-4 | TRBD1 | CASSPQGQTNSPLHF
TRBJ2-1 | NA | TRBV4-2 | TRBD2 | CASSHPPGLGVNNEQFF
TRBJ2-3 | NA | TRBV29-1 | NA | CVLEAGSTDTQYF
TRBJ1-2 | NA | TRBV5-8 | NA | CASSFTPLPNYGYTF
TRBJ1-5 | many | TRBV27 | NA | CASSLSLDGQPQHF
TRBJ2-7 | medium-sized | TRBV15 | TRBD2 | CATSRGREAYEQYF
TRBJ1-5 | NA | TRBV19 | NA | CASSNRAYNQPQHF
TRBJ2-1 | many | TRBV7-3 | TRBD2 | CASSLGETSGRGDEQFF
TRBJ2-7 | NA | TRBV27 | TRBD2 | CASSLIGLADYEQYF
TRBJ2-4 | NA | TRBV6-2/TRBV6-3 | TRBD2 | CASSPFDRGLAGGKNIQYF
TRBJ2-5 | few | TRBV4-1 | TRBD1 | CASSPGTVKYF
TRBJ2-1 | many | TRBV11-3 | NA | CASGPEGGSNEQFF
TRBJ2-3 | few | TRBV28 | TRBD2 | CASTPARREKIADTQYF
TRBJ1-3 | few | TRBV3-1 | TRBD1 | CASSQRGQGASGNTIYF
TRBJ2-7 | many | TRBV3-1 | NA | CASSHAYEQYF
TRBJ2-7 | many | TRBV6-1 | NA | CASKREPGDYEQYF
TRBJ2-7 | many | TRBV4-1 | NA | CASSQEGTSYEQYF
TRBJ2-1 | NA | TRBV6-1 | TRBD2 | CASSHPSGGYNEQFF
TRBJ2-7 | many | TRBV28 | TRBD2 | CASSSGTSGTYEQYF
TRBJ2-2 | NA | TRBV4-1 | NA | CASSQSWPHRLTGELFF
TRBJ2-3 | NA | TRBV12-3/TRBV12-4 | TRBD2 | CASIPTSGRGTDTQYF
TRBJ1-4 | many | TRBV2 | NA | CASSGGTTGEKLFF
TRBJ2-7 | few | TRBV27 | TRBD2 | CASSLNPGLVNHEQYF
TRBJ2-7 | many | TRBV7-9 | NA | CASSSNTGIYEQYF
TRBJ1-1 | many | TRBV27 | NA | CASSPGWLGNTEAFF
TRBJ1-5 | few | TRBV5-1 | NA | CASSPGGGGEGYQPQHF
TRBJ2-3 | many | TRBV3-1 | TRBD2 | CASSQEGLAGDTDTQYF
TRBJ2-5 | many | TRBV24-1 | NA | CATSDASRETQYF
TRBJ2-1 | few | TRBV6-2/TRBV6-3 | NA | CASSWRRGAAEQFF
TRBJ2-1 | few | TRBV12-3/TRBV12-4 | TRBD2 | CASSPIAGVGDEQFF
TRBJ1-2 | many | TRBV15 | NA | CATSRDPNPGGYTF
TRBJ1-5 | many | TRBV3-1 | NA | CASSHSNQPQHF
TRBJ1-5 | few | TRBV18 | NA | CASSPRRAGNQPQHF
TRBJ2-2 | NA | TRBV6-1 | NA | CASTRKGPLNTGELFF
TRBJ2-1 | NA | TRBV20-1 | TRBD1 | CSARAPGTDSYNEQFF
TRBJ1-1 | few | TRBV19 | TRBD1 | CASRRQGAAFF
TRBJ2-1 | NA | TRBV7-6 | TRBD1 | CASSLRQGAGAWDNEQFF